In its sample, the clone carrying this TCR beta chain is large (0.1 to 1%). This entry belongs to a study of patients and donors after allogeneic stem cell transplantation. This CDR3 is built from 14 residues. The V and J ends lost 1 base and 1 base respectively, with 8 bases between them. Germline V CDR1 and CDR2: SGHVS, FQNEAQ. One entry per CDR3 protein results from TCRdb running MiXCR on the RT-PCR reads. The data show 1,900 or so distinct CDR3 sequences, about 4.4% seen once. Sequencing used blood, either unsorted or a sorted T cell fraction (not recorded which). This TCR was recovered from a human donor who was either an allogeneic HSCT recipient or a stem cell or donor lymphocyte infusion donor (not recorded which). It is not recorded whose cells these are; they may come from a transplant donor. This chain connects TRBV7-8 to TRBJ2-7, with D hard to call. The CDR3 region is CASSLEPSSYEQYF. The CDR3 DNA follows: TGTGCCAGCAGCTTAGAACCTTCTTCCTACGAGCAGTACTTC.